In its sample, the clone carrying this TCR beta chain was seen a few times. Its antigen is unknown. The source of the sample is a study of blood T cells in healthy people across ages. Notes on the study in general: Reliance upon unsorted PBMCs precluded definitive naive versus antigen-experienced comparison. Expanded clonotype changes were possibly confounded by unknown donor CMV status.

Together with a sample-barcoded 5' primer, a J-beta primer mix was included in a second PCR lasting roughly 7 to 11 cycles. Each TCR beta cDNA got a 12-nucleotide random molecular identifier. MiXCR was run by TCRdb on the 5' RACE reads, yielding one entry per CDR3 protein. The sample holds some 1.6 million distinct CDR3 sequences, roughly 32% seen once. Germline lookup yields CDR1 SNHLY and CDR2 FYNNEI. V lost 7 bases to trimming and J lost 3 bases, with 13 bases between them. The CDR3 spans 13 residues. V usage is TRBV2 and J usage is TRBJ2-7; D gene uncertain. This TCR was recovered from a woman younger than 45 in good health. Sequencing used blood. CDR3 nucleotide sequence: TGTGCCAGCACCGAGGCCCCAGTCTACGAGCAGTACTTC. This codes for CASTEAPVYEQYF.